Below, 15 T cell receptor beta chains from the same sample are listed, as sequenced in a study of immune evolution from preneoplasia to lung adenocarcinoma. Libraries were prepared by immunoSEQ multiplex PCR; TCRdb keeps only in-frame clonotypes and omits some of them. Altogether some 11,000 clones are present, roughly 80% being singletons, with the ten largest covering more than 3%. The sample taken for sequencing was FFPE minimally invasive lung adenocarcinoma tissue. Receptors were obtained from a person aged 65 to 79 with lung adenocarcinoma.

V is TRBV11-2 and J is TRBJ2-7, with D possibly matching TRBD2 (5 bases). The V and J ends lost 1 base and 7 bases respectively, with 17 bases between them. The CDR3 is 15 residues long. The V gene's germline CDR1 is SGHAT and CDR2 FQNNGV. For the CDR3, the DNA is TGTGCCAGCAGCTTAGCCCCATCCGGGGTGAGTGAGCAGTACTTC. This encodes CASSLAPSGVSEQYF.

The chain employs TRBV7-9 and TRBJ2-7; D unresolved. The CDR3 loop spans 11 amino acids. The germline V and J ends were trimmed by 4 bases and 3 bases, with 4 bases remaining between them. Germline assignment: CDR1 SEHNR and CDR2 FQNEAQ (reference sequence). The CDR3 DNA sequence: TGTGCCAGCAGCTCCCACTACGAGCAGTACTTC. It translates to CASSSHYEQYF.

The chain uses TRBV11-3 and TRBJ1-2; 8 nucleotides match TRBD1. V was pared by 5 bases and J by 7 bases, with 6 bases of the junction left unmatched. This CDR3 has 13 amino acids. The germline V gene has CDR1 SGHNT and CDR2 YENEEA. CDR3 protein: CASSLDQGAGYTF. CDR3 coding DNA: TGTGCCAGCAGCCTTGATCAGGGGGCTGGCTACACCTTC. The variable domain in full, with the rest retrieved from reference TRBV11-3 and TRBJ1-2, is EAGVVQSPRYKIIEKKQPVAFWCNPISGHNTLYWYLQNLGQGPELLIRYENEEAVDDSQLPKDRFSAERLKGVDSTLKIQPAELGDSAVYLCASSLDQGAGYTFGSGTRLTVV.

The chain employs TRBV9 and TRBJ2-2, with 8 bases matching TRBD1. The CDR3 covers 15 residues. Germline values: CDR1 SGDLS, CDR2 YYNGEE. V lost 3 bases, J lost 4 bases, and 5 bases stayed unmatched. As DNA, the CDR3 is TGTGCCAGCAGCGCTCGGACAGGGACCACCGGGGAGCTGTTTTTT. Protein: CASSARTGTTGELFF. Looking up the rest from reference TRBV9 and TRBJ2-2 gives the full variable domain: DSGVTQTPKHLITATGQRVTLRCSPRSGDLSVYWYQQSLDQGLQFLIQYYNGEERAKGNILERFSAQQFPDLHSELNLSSLELGDSALYFCASSARTGTTGELFFGEGSRLTVL.

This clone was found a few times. CDR3 coding DNA: TGTGCCAGCAGCCCACGACAAACGTACAATGAGCAGTTCTTC. It codes for CASSPRQTYNEQFF. The chain combines TRBV5-8 with TRBJ2-1; no clear D gene. The germline V gene encodes CDR1 SGHTS and CDR2 YDEGEE. The V end lost 4 bases, the J end lost 4 bases, and 12 bases lay between the germline ends. This CDR3 is 14 amino acids long.

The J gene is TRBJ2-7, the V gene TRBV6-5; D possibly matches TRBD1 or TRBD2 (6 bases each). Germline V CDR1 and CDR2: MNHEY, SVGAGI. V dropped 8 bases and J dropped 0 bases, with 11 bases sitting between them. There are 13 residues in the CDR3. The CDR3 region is CASGKGGSYEQYF. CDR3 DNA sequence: TGTGCCAGCGGGAAGGGGGGCTCCTACGAGCAGTACTTC.

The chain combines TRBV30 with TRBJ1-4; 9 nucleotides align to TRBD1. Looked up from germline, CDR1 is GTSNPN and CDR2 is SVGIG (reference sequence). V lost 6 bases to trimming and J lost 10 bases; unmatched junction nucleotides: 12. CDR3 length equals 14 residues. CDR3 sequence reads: CACDPGQGKGKLFF. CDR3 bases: TGTGCCTGCGACCCGGGACAGGGAAAGGGAAAACTGTTTTTT.

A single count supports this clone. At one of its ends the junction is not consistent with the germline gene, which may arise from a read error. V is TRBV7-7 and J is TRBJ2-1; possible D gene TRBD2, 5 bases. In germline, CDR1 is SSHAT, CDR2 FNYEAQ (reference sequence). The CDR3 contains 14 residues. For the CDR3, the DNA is TGTGCTAGCAGCTTGTTCCGGGATTCTAATGAGCAGTTCTTC. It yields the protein CASSLFRDSNEQFF.

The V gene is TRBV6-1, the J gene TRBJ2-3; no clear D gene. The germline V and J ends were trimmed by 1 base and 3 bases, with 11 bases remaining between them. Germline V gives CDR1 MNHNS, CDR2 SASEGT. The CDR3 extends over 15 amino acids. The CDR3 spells CASSEGDPPTDTQYF. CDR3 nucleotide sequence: TGTGCCAGCAGTGAAGGAGACCCCCCTACAGATACGCAGTATTTT.

CDR3 in DNA: TGCAGCGTTGAAGAGGGAATTGAAGCTTTCTTT. Protein sequence: CSVEEGIEAFF. The chain recombines TRBV29-1 with TRBJ1-1; D is ambiguous. Germline V gives CDR1 SQVTM, CDR2 ANQGSEA. This CDR3 is 11 amino acids long. V was shortened by 0 bases and J by 7 bases, with 6 bases between the two germline ends. The full variable domain, its missing parts supplied by reference TRBV29-1 and TRBJ1-1, is SAVISQKPSRDICQRGTSLTIQCQVDSQVTMMFWYRQQPGQSLTLIATANQGSEATYESGFVIDKFPISRPNLTFSTLTVSNMSPEDSSIYLCSVEEGIEAFFGQGTRLTVV.

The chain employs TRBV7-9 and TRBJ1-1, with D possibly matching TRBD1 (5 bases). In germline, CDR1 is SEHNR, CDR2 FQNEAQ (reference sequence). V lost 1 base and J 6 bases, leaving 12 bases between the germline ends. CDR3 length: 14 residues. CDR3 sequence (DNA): TGTGCCAGCAGCTTAGTAGTGGGGGGGGCTGAAGCTTTCTTT. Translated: CASSLVVGGAEAFF.

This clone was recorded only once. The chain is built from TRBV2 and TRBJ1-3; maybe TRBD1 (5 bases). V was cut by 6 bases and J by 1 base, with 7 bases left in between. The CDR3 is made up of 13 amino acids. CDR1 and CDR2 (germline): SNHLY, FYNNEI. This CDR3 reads CASRQDSGNTIYF. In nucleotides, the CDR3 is TGTGCCAGCAGACAGGATTCTGGAAACACCATATATTTT.

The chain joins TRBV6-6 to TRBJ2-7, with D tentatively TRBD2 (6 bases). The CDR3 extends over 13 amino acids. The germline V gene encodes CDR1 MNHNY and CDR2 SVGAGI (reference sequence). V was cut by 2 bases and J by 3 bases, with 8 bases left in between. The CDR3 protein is CASSYGGYYEQYF. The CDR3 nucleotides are TGTGCCAGCAGTTACGGGGGGTACTACGAGCAGTACTTC.

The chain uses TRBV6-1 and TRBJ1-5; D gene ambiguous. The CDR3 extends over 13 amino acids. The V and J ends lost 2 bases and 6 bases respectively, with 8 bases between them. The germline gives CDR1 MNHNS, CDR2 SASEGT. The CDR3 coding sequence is TGTGCCAGCAGTGAAAGGGTGGGTCAGCCCCAGCATTTT. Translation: CASSERVGQPQHF.

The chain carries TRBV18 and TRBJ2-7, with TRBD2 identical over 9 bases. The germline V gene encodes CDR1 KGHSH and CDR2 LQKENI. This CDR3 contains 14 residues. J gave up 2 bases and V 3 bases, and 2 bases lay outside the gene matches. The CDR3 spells CASSPAGGPYEQYF. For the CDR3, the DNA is TGTGCCAGCTCACCCGCGGGGGGGCCCTACGAGCAGTACTTC.